A selection of T cell receptor beta chains follows, all from one sample in a study of cytomegalovirus exposure and HLA in healthy donors. TCRdb's table, derived via immunoSEQ multiplex PCR, lists solely in-frame clones and lacks some. The repertoire holds 100,000 or so clones, with 69% as singletons. Sequenced input: PBMCs. Receptors were obtained from a man aged 25-40 years in good health and CMV-seronegative. CDR3s include the opening cysteine and the closing phenylalanine or tryptophan. Fields, in order: clone size, D gene, J gene, V gene, CDR3 DNA, CDR3 protein. The D gene is left open where the match is weak. Clone size is stated in some rows and not others, as once, few, many or a class when expanded.

NA TRBD1 TRBJ1-2 TRBV6-1 TGTGCCAGCAGTCCCGGGACAGGGAGTCTTGGCTACACCTTC CASSPGTGSLGYTF
NA TRBD1 TRBJ1-4 TRBV18 TGTGCCAGCTCACCAAACCCGGGACAGCCTAATGAAAAACTGTTTTTT CASSPNPGQPNEKLFF
NA TRBD2 TRBJ2-3 TRBV2 TGTGCCAGCTTCCTGGGAGGACTAGCGGGGCCAGATACGCAGTATTTT CASFLGGLAGPDTQYF
few NA TRBJ1-2 TRBV7-9 TGTGCCAGCAGCCCCCCAGGGAACTATGGCTACACCTTC CASSPPGNYGYTF
once NA TRBJ1-5 TRBV2 TGTGCCAGCAGTGAATCCCCAGGGGCAGGTCAGCCCCAGCATTTT CASSESPGAGQPQHF
NA TRBD2 TRBJ2-1 TRBV7-2 TGTGCCAGCAGCGGTAGCGGGAGACACTACAATGAGCAGTTCTTC CASSGSGRHYNEQFF
NA NA TRBJ2-7 TRBV9 TGTGCCAGCAGCGTAGATCACTCCCCGAATGAGCAGTACTTC CASSVDHSPNEQYF
NA TRBD2 TRBJ2-1 TRBV13 TGTGCCAGCAGCTTATACGGACTAGTCAATGAGCAGTTCTTC CASSLYGLVNEQFF
NA TRBD2 TRBJ2-7 TRBV9 TGTGCCAGCAGCCCTAGCGGGGCTGGGACCTACGAGCAGTACTTC CASSPSGAGTYEQYF
NA NA TRBJ2-7 TRBV6-6 TGTGCCATCGGTCAGGGGGGCTACGAGCAGTACTTC CAIGQGGYEQYF
NA NA TRBJ2-2 TRBV6-5 TGTGCCAGCAGTTCGACAGGCGACACCGGGGAGCTGTTTTTT CASSSTGDTGELFF
few TRBD1 TRBJ1-5 TRBV4-3 TGCGCCAGCAGCCCAGACAGGGGGCTACATCAGCCCCAGCATTTT CASSPDRGLHQPQHF
NA TRBD1 TRBJ2-7 TRBV28 TGTGCCAGCAGTTTGCGACAGGGAAACTACGAGCAGTACTTC CASSLRQGNYEQYF
NA NA TRBJ2-6 TRBV9 TGTGCCAGCAGCGTTACGGGGGGGGCCAACGTCCTGACTTTC CASSVTGGANVLTF
NA NA TRBJ1-1 TRBV6-6 TGTGCCAGCAGTTACTCAGCATTTGTCGGAGCTTTCTTT CASSYSAFVGAFF
NA NA TRBJ2-1 TRBV25-1 TGTGCCAGCTCGACTAGGTGGAGCAATGAGCAGTTCTTC CASSTRWSNEQFF
NA TRBD1 TRBJ2-1 TRBV9 TGTGCCAGCAGCGATCGACAGGGGCGATACAATGAGCAGTTCTTC CASSDRQGRYNEQFF
NA TRBD1 TRBJ2-5 TRBV5-1 TGCGCCAGCAGCTTTTTAACAGGGGGCGTCGAAGAGACCCAGTACTTC CASSFLTGGVEETQYF
NA TRBD1 TRBJ2-1 TRBV5-1 TGCGCCAGCAGCCCCACCTTTCAGGGGGCATTCGTCTCCTACAATGAGCAGTTCTTC CASSPTFQGAFVSYNEQFF
NA TRBD2 TRBJ2-2 TRBV6-5 TGTGCCACCTCCTGGGGCGGGAGTGGTACCGGGGAGCTGTTTTTT CATSWGGSGTGELFF
NA TRBD1 TRBJ1-6 TRBV4-3 TGCGCCAGCAGCAAAGCAGGGGGAAGCTCCTATAATTCACCCCTCCACTTT CASSKAGGSSYNSPLHF
NA NA TRBJ2-5 TRBV7-3 TGTGCCAGCAGCTTAAGAGGTGGCGTGGAGACCCAGTACTTC CASSLRGGVETQYF
NA NA TRBJ1-2 TRBV9 TGTGCCAGCAGCGTAGCAGGAGGGGACGATGGCTACACCTTC CASSVAGGDDGYTF
NA NA TRBJ2-3 TRBV4-3 TGCGCCAGCAGCCAAGCAGGGTCTAGCACAGATACGCAGTATTTT CASSQAGSSTDTQYF
NA TRBD1 TRBJ1-2 TRBV7-2 TGTGCCAGCAGCTTAGACTTGGTGACAGGGGATGGCTACACCTTC CASSLDLVTGDGYTF
few TRBD2 TRBJ2-7 TRBV6-1 TGTGCCAGCAGTGGGACTAGCGGGAGTTCATGGGAGCAGTACTTC CASSGTSGSSWEQYF
few TRBD1 TRBJ1-2 TRBV6-5 TGTGCCAGCAGGGCAGGTGGGACAGGGAGAGATGGCTACACCTTC CASRAGGTGRDGYTF
NA TRBD1 TRBJ1-5 TRBV2 TGTGCCAGCACCAGGACAGGGGGCGCCGGCAATCAGCCCCAGCATTTT CASTRTGGAGNQPQHF
NA TRBD1 TRBJ2-5 TRBV25-1 TGTGCCAGCAATACCGCCAGGGGGCGCCTAGAGACCCAGTACTTC CASNTARGRLETQYF
NA NA TRBJ2-7 TRBV28 TGTGCCAGCAGTTTATGGGGGAGCGAATCCTACGAGCAGTACTTC CASSLWGSESYEQYF
NA TRBD1 TRBJ1-1 TRBV10-3 TGTGCCATCAGTGGGGACAGGGGTACGAACACTGAAGCTTTCTTT CAISGDRGTNTEAFF
NA NA TRBJ2-5 TRBV20-1 TGCAGTGCTATAAACAGGGAACCCCAGTACTTC CSAINREPQYF
few TRBD2 TRBJ2-5 TRBV12-5 TGTGCTAGTGAACTAGCGGGAGAACAAGAGACCCAGTACTTC CASELAGEQETQYF
NA NA TRBJ2-3 TRBV28 TGTGCCAGCAGATCTACTAGGGATACGCAGTATTTT CASRSTRDTQYF
NA TRBD2 TRBJ2-1 TRBV11-3 TGTGCCAGCAGCTTAACCGGGACTAGCGGGTACAATGAGCAGTTCTTC CASSLTGTSGYNEQFF
few NA TRBJ2-1 TRBV7-9 TGTTCCAGCAGCTTTTCTTTGAGCTCCTACAATGAGCAGTTCTTC CSSSFSLSSYNEQFF
NA NA TRBJ1-2 TRBV30 TGTGCCTGGAGTCAGCAGGGGCCCTATAGCTACACCTTC CAWSQQGPYSYTF
NA TRBD1 TRBJ2-7 TRBV5-1 TGCGCCAGCAGCTTCGGGACAGGGAATGACGAGCAGTACTTC CASSFGTGNDEQYF
NA NA TRBJ2-5 TRBV19 TGTGCCACTAAAGTTGGGACATCTAACCGCCAAGAGACCCAGTACTTC CATKVGTSNRQETQYF
NA TRBD2 TRBJ2-3 TRBV30 TGTGCCTGGAACTTAGCGGGAGGGCCTAGAGATACGCAGTATTTT CAWNLAGGPRDTQYF
NA NA TRBJ1-1 TRBV27 TGTGCCAGCAGTTCTGAGACTGCGAGGTGGACTGAAGCTTTCTTT CASSSETARWTEAFF
NA NA TRBJ2-7 TRBV27 TGTGCCAGCAGTTTAGGTCCCCGAAGCTTTACCTACGAGCAGTACTTC CASSLGPRSFTYEQYF
NA TRBD1 TRBJ1-4 TRBV15 TGTGCCACCAGCCCCAGGACAGGGGTCGAAAAACTGTTTTTT CATSPRTGVEKLFF
once NA TRBJ1-2 TRBV4-3 TGCGCCAGCAGCCAAGAGATATCGACTTATGACGGCGCTAACTATGGCTACACCTTC CASSQEISTYDGANYGYTF
NA NA TRBJ1-1 TRBV7-9 TGTGCCAGCAAAGTCAAGGAGGGCACTGAAGCTTTCTTT CASKVKEGTEAFF
NA TRBD1 TRBJ2-5 TRBV7-3 TGTGCCAGCAGCGCGACAGGGAATCCGTACCAAGAGACCCAGTACTTC CASSATGNPYQETQYF
NA TRBD2 TRBJ2-5 TRBV11-2 TGTGCCAGCAGCTTTTTAGCGGGAGTTGAAGAGACCCAGTACTTC CASSFLAGVEETQYF
NA NA TRBJ1-3 TRBV5-4 TGTGCCAGCAGCGCGACAGGAGAAGGAAACACCATATATTTT CASSATGEGNTIYF
few TRBD1 TRBJ1-2 TRBV5-1 TGCGCCAGCAGCTTAACAGGGGCGAGAGGCTACACCTTC CASSLTGARGYTF
NA TRBD1 TRBJ2-7 TRBV11-3 TGTGCCAGCAGCTTTGACAGGGGAACCTACGAGCAGTACTTC CASSFDRGTYEQYF